One T cell receptor beta chain is described in this entry. Primers for the PCR totalled 60 Vbeta and 13 Jbeta. The repertoire was sequenced with immunoSEQ multiplex PCR; TCRdb's copy has only in-frame clones and lacks some. The sample has more than 150,000 clones, 80% to 85% seen once; the top ten hold about 6%. This sample was taken from a study of cytomegalovirus exposure and HLA in healthy donors. Germline-derived CDR1 and CDR2 are LGHNA and YNFKEQ. This CDR3 contains 15 residues. With V trimmed by 4 bases and J by 6 bases, 2 bases remained unmatched. The sequence was obtained from a middle-aged man in good health and CMV-seropositive. The chain uses TRBV4-2 and TRBJ2-2; TRBD2 matches at 13 bases. The sequenced material came from PBMCs. The CDR3 reads CASSLTSGGAGELFF. The CDR3 region has the DNA TGTGCCAGCAGCCTTACTAGCGGGGGGGCCGGGGAGCTGTTTTTT.